What follows are 13 T cell receptor beta chains derived from one specimen sequenced in a study of shared clonotypes between healthy human individuals. The repertoire was sequenced with immunoSEQ multiplex PCR; TCRdb's copy has only in-frame clones and lacks some. The table includes more than 2 million clones, approximately 94% detected once. CD45RO-negative, CCR7-selected cells formed the naive CD8 fraction, which excluded terminally differentiated effector memory CD45RA+ cells. Sequenced material: naive CD8+ T cells sorted from blood. All receptors come from a man aged 18 to 29 in good health.

The DNA for the CDR3 is TGTGCCAGCAGCTTGATTGAGGGCCTCGCAGATACGCAGTATTTT. This sequence encodes CASSLIEGLADTQYF. This rearrangement joins TRBV5-4 to TRBJ2-3; tentatively, D is TRBD2 (5 bases). The ends were cut back, 1 base at V and 4 bases at J, with 13 bases in the middle. The V gene's germline CDR1 is SGHNT and CDR2 YYREEE (reference sequence). The CDR3 spans 15 residues.

The V gene is TRBV6-5, the J gene TRBJ1-1; D might be TRBD1 (5 bases). The germline V gene encodes CDR1 MNHEY and CDR2 SVGAGI. The CDR3 is 14 amino acids. V was clipped by 4 bases and J by 7 bases, with 16 bases between them. The DNA for the CDR3 is TGTGCCAGCAGTTCCGGGGGGAGCGTCGGTGAAGCTTTCTTT. Translation gives CASSSGGSVGEAFF.

Worth noting for this clone: A much larger clone lies a single base off, so this may be a read error. The sample holds other DNA sequences that translate to the same CDR3. This chain connects TRBV6-5 to TRBJ1-1; D is unclear. The V end was cut by 0 bases, the J end by 2 bases, with 7 bases between. Germline loops: CDR1 MNHEY, CDR2 SVGAGI. The CDR3 runs to 14 residues. This CDR3 is CASSYSEGNTEAFF. The CDR3 nucleotides are TGTGCCAGCAGTTACTCGGAGGGCAACACTGAAGCTTTCTTT.

V is TRBV27 and J is TRBJ2-5, with TRBD2 matching 9 bases. CDR1 is MNHEY and CDR2 is SMNVEV in the germline V gene (reference sequence). The CDR3 runs 14 residues. The V gene end was trimmed by 7 bases and the J gene end by 2 bases; junction bases not matched to a gene: 5. The CDR3 reads CASTPLAGQETQYF. The CDR3 nucleotides are TGTGCCAGCACGCCCCTAGCGGGGCAAGAGACCCAGTACTTC.

The chain is built from TRBV9 and TRBJ1-2; 10 positions agree with TRBD1. The CDR3 consists of 16 residues. In germline, CDR1 is SGDLS, CDR2 YYNGEE. The V and J ends lost 2 bases and 4 bases, in that order; junction bases with no gene match: 8. CDR3 protein: CASSVEDRGLGYGYTF. CDR3 DNA sequence: TGTGCCAGCAGCGTGGAAGACAGGGGGCTTGGCTATGGCTACACCTTC. The variable domain in full, with the rest retrieved from reference TRBV9 and TRBJ1-2, is DSGVTQTPKHLITATGQRVTLRCSPRSGDLSVYWYQQSLDQGLQFLIQYYNGEERAKGNILERFSAQQFPDLHSELNLSSLELGDSALYFCASSVEDRGLGYGYTFGSGTRLTVV.

The chain links TRBV5-4 to TRBJ2-6, with 7 bases aligning to TRBD1. Trimming cost V 0 bases and J 0 bases; bases outside gene matches: 3. Germline CDR1 SGHNT, CDR2 YYREEE (reference sequence). This CDR3 region has 17 residues. The CDR3 is CASSLAGGLSGANVLTF. The CDR3 nucleotides are TGTGCCAGCAGCTTGGCAGGGGGTCTCTCTGGGGCCAACGTCCTGACTTTC.

Only one count was recorded for this clone. The V and J genes are TRBV27 and TRBJ2-7; D is tentatively TRBD1 or TRBD2 (6 bases each). With 3 bases removed from V and 5 bases from J, the gap between germline ends came to 17 bases. This CDR3 contains 15 residues. CDR1 and CDR2 (germline): MNHEY, SMNVEV (reference sequence). This CDR3 is CASSFGGTLTDEQYF. The CDR3 DNA sequence: TGTGCCAGCAGTTTTGGGGGGACACTAACTGACGAGCAGTACTTC.

The CDR3 bases are TGTGCCAGCAGTTTATATGGCGGGAACTATGGCTACACCTTC. Protein: CASSLYGGNYGYTF. The chain uses TRBV27 and TRBJ1-2; no reliable D call. V lost 1 base and J lost 2, with 8 bases in between. The CDR3 extends over 14 amino acids. CDR1 is MNHEY, CDR2 SMNVEV, per germline (reference sequence).

V is TRBV4-1 and J is TRBJ1-5, with D perhaps matching TRBD1 (5 bases). Per the germline V gene, CDR1 is MGHRA and CDR2 is YSYEKL. Deletions cut 4 bases from V and 5 bases from J, with 12 bases between. This CDR3 comprises 14 residues. In DNA, the CDR3 is TGCGCCAGCAGCCTCCACGGGGCTTATCAGCCCCAGCATTTT. Protein: CASSLHGAYQPQHF.

V usage is TRBV6-1 and J usage is TRBJ1-1; D might be TRBD1 (5 bases). This CDR3 comprises 15 residues. CDR1 is MNHNS, CDR2 SASEGT, per germline. V lost 2 bases and J 0 bases, leaving 10 bases between the germline ends. The CDR3 loop is CASSESEGMNTEAFF. The CDR3 region has the DNA TGTGCCAGCAGTGAATCGGAGGGGATGAACACTGAAGCTTTCTTT.

This rearrangement joins TRBV10-1 to TRBJ2-2; D is perhaps TRBD2 (6 bases). V lost 2 bases, J lost 0 bases, and 10 bases lay in between. The CDR3 covers 16 residues. Germline CDR1 and CDR2: WNHNN and SYGVQD (reference sequence). CDR3 coding DNA: TGCGCCAGCAGTGAGGGGTTAGCGGCGAACACCGGGGAGCTGTTTTTT. The encoded protein is CASSEGLAANTGELFF.

The rearrangement joins TRBV7-9 to TRBJ1-4; D is perhaps TRBD1 (6 bases). The CDR3 length is 16 residues. Trimming removed 5 bases from V and 7 bases from J, with 20 bases in between. CDR1 and CDR2 from the germline V gene are SEHNR and FQNEAQ (reference sequence). This CDR3 reads CASSRGGSGGGEKLFF. The DNA of the CDR3 is TGTGCCAGCAGCCGGGGAGGATCGGGGGGCGGTGAAAAACTGTTTTTT.

The chain carries TRBV7-6 and TRBJ2-3, with D perhaps matching TRBD1 (5 bases). Trimming removed 1 base at V and 4 bases at J, with 15 bases between. CDR1 is SGHVS and CDR2 is FNYEAQ in the germline V gene. CDR3 size: 16 residues. DNA for the CDR3: TGTGCCAGCAGCTTAGAAGTAGGGGTACTCCCAGATACGCAGTATTTT. As protein: CASSLEVGVLPDTQYF.